The T cell receptor (beta chain) described here comes from a study of beta chain features in type 1 diabetes. Whole-study findings and limits: Patients and controls would be equally affected if PCR favored shorter templates. Shortening of TCRB CDR3s, moderate but significant, appeared in all four CD4+ subsets of Type 1 diabetes patients.

This CDR3 has 16 residues. The germline CDR1 and CDR2 sequences are SEHNR and FQNEAQ (reference sequence). Trimming shortened V by 1 base and J by 0 bases, and 12 bases separated the two germline ends. Sequenced material consisted of expressed TCRB transcripts (all of the isolated RNA was reverse transcribed). Sequenced naive, central memory and regulatory T cell samples produced an average of roughly 3.9 million reads. Assay used: immunoSEQ multiplex PCR; TCRdb lists only in-frame clones, some missing. There are 600,000 to 700,000 clones in the sample; roughly 12% occur only once, and more than 0.1% lies in the top ten. This clone came up a few times. Its specificity is unknown.

This clonotype was sampled from a young man with type 1 diabetes. This chain uses TRBV7-9 with TRBJ1-2, with a weak D call TRBD1 (5 bases). Sequencing was performed on naive CD4+ T cells from blood. CDR3 in DNA: TGTGCCAGCAGCTTAGAAGAAGACAGCCCTAACTATGGCTACACCTTC. Protein sequence: CASSLEEDSPNYGYTF. Looking up the rest from reference TRBV7-9 and TRBJ1-2 gives the full variable domain: DTGVSQNPRHKITKRGQNVTFRCDPISEHNRLYWYRQTLGQGPEFLTYFQNEAQLEKSRLLSDRFSAERPKGSFSTLEIQRTEQGDSAMYLCASSLEEDSPNYGYTFGSGTRLTVV.